The TCR beta chain described here comes from a study of spatial heterogeneity in lung cancer. MiXCR, run by TCRdb on the 5' RACE reads, gives a single entry per CDR3 protein. The top ten clones hold more than 20% of a sample with under 150,000 distinct CDR3 sequences, 10% to 13% of them seen once. As for time point: blood at routine non-recurrence follow-up after resection. This clonotype was seen a handful of times. The antigen is not known. Study results and caveats: More often at tumor resection than at routine follow-up, ubiquitous expanded tumor TCRs were detected in the blood.

This clonotype was obtained from a female donor with early-stage non-small cell lung cancer. The material sequenced was PBMCs, taken at follow-up.

The CDR3 loop is CSARDAETRGEQFF. In nucleotides, the CDR3 is TGCAGTGCTAGAGATGCGGAGACTAGAGGCGAGCAGTTCTTC. The chain is built from TRBV20-1 and TRBJ2-1, with D possibly TRBD2 on 6 matching bases. The germline gives CDR1 DFQATT, CDR2 SNEGSKA (reference sequence). This CDR3 region has 14 residues. Trimming stripped 0 bases from V and 10 bases from J, with 16 bases between.